The entry below gives a single T cell receptor beta chain sequence along with its context. Its antigen remains unidentified. Participants who had HIV were, without exception, treated in the United States. The CDR3 length is 16 residues. The germline V gene has CDR1 SGHNT and CDR2 YENEEA. With V trimmed by 0 bases and J by 8 bases, 8 bases remained unmatched. These data originate in a study of long-term antiretroviral therapy in people with HIV. Findings and limits, study-wide: Control repertoires displayed wider CDR3 length ranges than the HIV repertoires. Diversity remained lower than transplant donor controls, even though it increased after ART.

The immunoSEQ assay was v3.0, run at survey level. Sequenced by immunoSEQ multiplex PCR; TCRdb stores in-frame clones only, minus some. The data contain 9,500 to 15,000 clones, roughly 87% of them singletons. Specimen: unsorted PBMCs, collected roughly 8.1 years after starting antiretroviral therapy. This chain uses TRBV11-3 with TRBJ1-4; 8 bases are a match to TRBD1. This sequence was found in a man in his forties or fifties with HIV. The DNA of the CDR3 is TGTGCCAGCAGCTTAGATCTGGGACAGGCGGGAGAAAAACTGTTTTTT. Its protein is CASSLDLGQAGEKLFF.